This paragraph covers one TCR beta chain sequence. Methods used by the authors: Estimation of nucleated cell counts relied on the amplification of reference gene primers. Method: immunoSEQ multiplex PCR; TCRdb's copy keeps in-frame clones and lacks some. From that table come the V and J calls and clone size; the DNA was used to work out D and trimming. The table has fewer than 300,000 clones, 88% seen once. V was clipped by 4 bases and J by 10 bases; unmatched bases: 9. The CDR3 has 14 amino acids. Looked up from germline, CDR1 is SGHRS and CDR2 is YFSETQ. This entry is derived from a study of blood T cell repertoires in COVID-19. Study-level information: COVID-19 samples from acute and convalescent phases originated in the United States, Italy and Spain.

The sequenced sample was peripheral blood. V usage is TRBV5-1 and J usage is TRBJ2-5; 11 nucleotides line up with TRBD2. The TCR comes from a man in his 60s who had recovered from COVID-19. CDR3 sequence (DNA): TGCGCCAGCAGCCTGGGTACTAGCGGGGGAATCCAGTACTTC. Translated, it gives CASSLGTSGGIQYF. Full variable domain (rest looked up from reference TRBV5-1 and TRBJ2-5): KAGVTQTPRYLIKTRGQQVTLSCSPISGHRSVSWYQQTPGQGLQFLFEYFSETQRNKGNFPGRFSGRQFSNSRSEMNVSTLELGDSALYLCASSLGTSGGIQYFGPGTRLLVL.